Listed here are 15 T cell receptor beta chains from one sample, sequenced in a study of vaccination effects on CD4 cells after COVID-19. TCRdb's copy holds only in-frame clones and misses some; the assay was immunoSEQ multiplex PCR. This sample carries tens of thousands of clones, over 70% of them seen once, and the ten largest clones take more than 12%. Antigen specificity for these receptors is unknown. The ViraFEST assay expanded antigen-specific CD4+ T cells with viral peptide pools before sequencing. Having been cultured for roughly 9 days, the cells underwent CD4+ T cell isolation. Vaccine administered to participants consisted of two doses of either BNT162b2 or mRNA-1273. This sample comprised CD4+ T cells from PBMCs cultured with HCoV-229E spike peptides, obtained after COVID-19 vaccination. These receptors all stem from a human donor who received a COVID-19 vaccine.

The chain carries TRBV9 and TRBJ2-3; D is uncertain. The CDR3 sequence is 14 residues long. Trimming took 3 bases from V and 6 from J, leaving 14 bases between them. Germline V lookup: CDR1 SGDLS, CDR2 YYNGEE. Here the CDR3 DNA reads TGTGCCAGCAGCGAGACACTCGAGGTGGATACGCAGTATTTT. This translates into CASSETLEVDTQYF.

The chain couples TRBV18 to TRBJ1-1; no definite D call. This CDR3 region has 14 residues. In germline, CDR1 is KGHSH, CDR2 LQKENI. The V and J ends lost 5 bases and 0 bases respectively, with 10 bases between them. CDR3 amino acids: CASSAKGVNTEAFF. In DNA, the CDR3 is TGTGCCAGCTCAGCTAAGGGAGTGAACACTGAAGCTTTCTTT. Filled out from reference TRBV18 and TRBJ1-1, the complete variable domain reads NAGVMQNPRHLVRRRGQEARLRCSPMKGHSHVYWYRQLPEEGLKFMVYLQKENIIDESGMPKERFSAEFPKEGPSILRIQQVVRGDSAAYFCASSAKGVNTEAFFGQGTRLTVV.

This clone was counted only a few times. The chain recombines TRBV4-1 with TRBJ1-1; D unclear. Germline values: CDR1 MGHRA, CDR2 YSYEKL. V lost 4 bases, J lost 4 bases, and 10 bases lay in between. The CDR3 has 13 residues. The CDR3: CASSLRGLTEAFF. The CDR3 nucleotides read TGCGCCAGCAGCCTCCGAGGGCTCACTGAAGCTTTCTTT.

The genes are TRBV2 and TRBJ1-2; 7 positions agree with TRBD1. Germline lookup yields CDR1 SNHLY and CDR2 FYNNEI. The V and J ends lost 8 bases and 5 bases, in that order; junction bases with no gene match: 5. This CDR3 has 12 amino acids. CDR3 bases: TGTGCCAGCTTTTTGGGACAGTATGGCTACACCTTC. Protein sequence: CASFLGQYGYTF.

The chain is built from TRBV5-6 and TRBJ1-6, with TRBD1 identical over 8 bases. This CDR3 is 15 amino acids long. V dropped 2 bases and J dropped 5; count of bases not matched to a gene: 3. Germline lookup yields CDR1 SGHDT and CDR2 YYEEEE. CDR3 sequence reads: CASSFVDRDNSPLHF. CDR3 in DNA: TGTGCCAGCAGCTTTGTGGACAGGGATAATTCACCCCTCCACTTT.

The chain carries TRBV29-1 and TRBJ1-1, with D possibly TRBD1 on 6 matching bases. Germline V gene data show CDR1 as SQVTM and CDR2 as ANQGSEA. CDR3 length: 14 residues. Trimming cost V 6 bases and J 1 base, with 15 bases left between them. In DNA form, the CDR3 reads TGCAGCGTCTACAACAGGGAGGGGAACACTGAAGCTTTCTTT. Encoded protein: CSVYNREGNTEAFF.

The rearrangement links TRBV11-2 to TRBJ2-7; no reliable D call. The germline V and J ends were trimmed by 0 bases and 7 bases, with 10 bases remaining between them. The CDR3 is 13 amino acids. Germline CDR1 and CDR2: SGHAT and FQNNGV. The CDR3 is CASSLEYGLEQYF. The CDR3, as DNA: TGTGCCAGCAGCTTAGAGTATGGCTTGGAGCAGTACTTC.

The V and J genes are TRBV7-2 and TRBJ2-5; no clear D gene. Trimming took 6 bases from V and 5 from J, leaving 7 bases between them. CDR3 length equals 11 residues. Germline CDR1 SGHTA, CDR2 FQGNSA. Here the CDR3 reads CASSLYETQYF. The DNA for the CDR3 is TGTGCCAGCAGTCTTTACGAGACCCAGTACTTC.

The V and J genes are TRBV24-1 and TRBJ2-2; tentatively, D is TRBD1 (5 bases). This CDR3 is built from 15 residues. The ends were cut back, 0 bases at V and 4 bases at J, with 8 bases in the middle. The germline V gene encodes CDR1 KGHDR and CDR2 SFDVKD. CDR3 loop: CATSDLQGVTGELFF. CDR3 DNA: TGTGCCACCAGTGATTTGCAGGGTGTCACCGGGGAGCTGTTTTTT.

The V and J genes are TRBV5-4 and TRBJ2-2; D is possibly TRBD1 or TRBD2 (6 bases each). V was cut by 0 bases and J by 5 bases, with 14 bases left in between. The CDR3 sequence is 16 residues long. From germline, CDR1 is SGHNT and CDR2 YYREEE (reference sequence). DNA of the CDR3: TGTGCCAGCAGCTTGGTGGCCGGGGGCGGGACCGGGGAGCTGTTTTTT. This codes for CASSLVAGGGTGELFF.

This clone showed up just once. CDR3 amino acids: CASSGQVSGNTIYF. The CDR3 nucleotides read TGTGCCAGCAGCGGACAGGTCTCTGGAAACACCATATATTTT. The chain joins TRBV5-4 to TRBJ1-3; 7 positions agree with TRBD1. With 4 bases clipped from V and 0 bases from J, the junction kept 1 base outside the gene matches. The CDR3 runs 14 residues. Looked up from germline, CDR1 is SGHNT and CDR2 is YYREEE (reference sequence).

This clone appeared once. The chain is built from TRBV7-9 and TRBJ2-1; TRBD2 matches at 11 bases. CDR3 size: 13 residues. From germline, CDR1 is SEHNR and CDR2 FQNEAQ (reference sequence). V shed 4 bases, J shed 12 bases, and the junction held 5 bases outside the gene matches. The CDR3 here is CASSSYSGRGQFF. CDR3 sequence (DNA): TGTGCCAGCAGCTCATATAGCGGGAGGGGGCAGTTCTTC.

The chain is built from TRBV29-1 and TRBJ2-7; maybe TRBD1 (7 bases). The germline CDR1 and CDR2 sequences are SQVTM and ANQGSEA. Trimming removed 2 bases from V and 3 bases from J, with 8 bases in between. The CDR3 contains 12 residues. CDR3 in amino acids: CSVEQGGYEQYF. CDR3 nucleotide sequence: TGCAGCGTTGAACAGGGGGGCTACGAGCAGTACTTC.

The chain uses TRBV7-9 and TRBJ2-7; D gene ambiguous. This CDR3 region has 15 residues. CDR1 and CDR2 (germline): SEHNR, FQNEAQ (reference sequence). Trimming removed 2 bases from V and 6 bases from J, with 17 bases in between. CDR3 sequence reads: CASSLWSGLSLEQYF. CDR3 DNA: TGTGCCAGCAGCTTATGGAGTGGGTTGAGTCTCGAGCAGTACTTC.

V is TRBV3-1 (or the pseudogene TRBV3-2) and J is TRBJ1-1, with D tentatively TRBD1 (5 bases). The CDR3 loop spans 14 amino acids. CDR1 and CDR2 from the germline V gene are LGHDT and YNNKEL (reference sequence). The V and J ends lost 4 bases and 4 bases respectively, with 13 bases between them. The CDR3 nucleotides are TGTGCCAGCAGCCCTAGTGTGGGGGGCACTGAAGCTTTCTTT. Amino acids: CASSPSVGGTEAFF.